A selection of T cell receptor beta chains follows, all from one sample in a study of CD8 T cells in Susac syndrome. A single record per CDR3 protein comes from TCRdb applying MiXCR to the immunoSEQ multiplex PCR reads. The data hold around 300,000 distinct CDR3 sequences, with about 89% observed a single time. Sequenced: CD8+ T cells from PBMCs. The receptors here all came from a human donor with multiple sclerosis. Each CDR3 is given with its conserved first and last residue. A D gene is named only where the DNA matches it firmly. Rows give clone size only sometimes, using once, few, many, or a class for an expanded clone.

j_gene,d_gene,abundance,v_gene,CDR3nt,CDR3aa
TRBJ2-5,.,.,TRBV7-9,TGTGCCAGCAGCTTTATCCAGGCACCTCAAGAGACCCAGTACTTC,CASSFIQAPQETQYF
TRBJ2-7,.,.,TRBV29-1,TGCAGCGCCCTGGGGACGGACAGCGGCTACGAGCAGTACTTC,CSALGTDSGYEQYF
TRBJ2-1,.,.,TRBV6-2/TRBV6-3,TGTGCCAGCAGTTACTCCGGTGAGGCCGCTAAGCAGTTCTTC,CASSYSGEAAKQFF
TRBJ2-7,.,.,TRBV19,TGTGCCAGTAGTATAGTAGGCAGCGACCACTACGAGCAGTACTTC,CASSIVGSDHYEQYF
TRBJ2-3,.,.,TRBV7-8,TGTGCCAGCAACCTGTGGAGGGGGGGTCCACTCCATACGCAGTATTTT,CASNLWRGGPLHTQYF
TRBJ2-1,.,.,TRBV4-2,TGTGCCAGCAGCCAAGACTCGCCGGGGGGCAAGAATGAGCAGTTCTTC,CASSQDSPGGKNEQFF
TRBJ2-1,TRBD1,.,TRBV29-1,TGCAGCGTTGAAGGACAGGGTCCTGTCAATGAGCAGTTCTTC,CSVEGQGPVNEQFF
TRBJ2-7,.,.,TRBV15,TGTGCCACCAGCGGGGTTGGGTCCTACGAGCAGTACTTC,CATSGVGSYEQYF
TRBJ2-7,TRBD1,.,TRBV30,TGTGCCTGGAGTGTAGGGACAGACTCCTACGAGCAGTACTTC,CAWSVGTDSYEQYF
TRBJ2-2,.,.,TRBV28,TGTGCCAGCAGACCACAGGAGAACACCGGGGAGCTGTTTTTT,CASRPQENTGELFF
TRBJ1-1,.,.,TRBV4-3,TGCGCCAGCAGCCCAGAGACAGCGATGAACACTGAAGCTTTCTTT,CASSPETAMNTEAFF
TRBJ2-7,.,.,TRBV28,TGTGCCAGCAGCCCCTCAAACACATACGAGCAGTACTTC,CASSPSNTYEQYF
TRBJ2-2,.,.,TRBV13,TGTGCCAGCAGCTTATCCGTTTCGTTGAACACCGGGGAGCTGTTTTTT,CASSLSVSLNTGELFF
TRBJ1-2,.,.,TRBV9,TGTGCCAGCAGCGATAACAGGGTCAGCAATGGCTACACCTTC,CASSDNRVSNGYTF
TRBJ1-1,TRBD1,.,TRBV29-1,TGCAGCGTTCCAGAGACAGGGTCCGGGAACACTGAAGCTTTCTTT,CSVPETGSGNTEAFF
TRBJ1-2,.,once,TRBV12-3/TRBV12-4,TGTGCCAGCAGTTTTTGGGGGGGGGCACATGGCTACACCTTC,CASSFWGGAHGYTF